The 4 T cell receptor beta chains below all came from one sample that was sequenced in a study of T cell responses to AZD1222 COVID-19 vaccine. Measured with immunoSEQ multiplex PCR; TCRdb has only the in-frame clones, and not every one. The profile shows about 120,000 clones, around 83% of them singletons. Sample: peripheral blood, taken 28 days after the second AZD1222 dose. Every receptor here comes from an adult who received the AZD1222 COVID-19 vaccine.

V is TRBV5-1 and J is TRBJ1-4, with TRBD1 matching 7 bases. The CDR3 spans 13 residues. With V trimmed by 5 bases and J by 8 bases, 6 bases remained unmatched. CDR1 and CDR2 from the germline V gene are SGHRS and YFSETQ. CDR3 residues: CASRGTVGEKLFF. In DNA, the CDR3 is TGCGCCAGCAGAGGGACAGTCGGCGAAAAACTGTTTTTT.

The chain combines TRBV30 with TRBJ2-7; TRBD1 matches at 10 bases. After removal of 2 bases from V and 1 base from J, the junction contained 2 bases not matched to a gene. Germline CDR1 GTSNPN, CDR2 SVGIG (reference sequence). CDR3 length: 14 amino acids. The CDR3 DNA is TGTGCCTGGAGTCGGACAGGGGGGTCCTACGAGCAGTACTTC. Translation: CAWSRTGGSYEQYF.

The CDR3 DNA is TGTGCCTGGAGAGACAGGGGGCTCATGAACACTGAAGCTTTCTTT. Its translation is CAWRDRGLMNTEAFF. J is TRBJ1-1 and V is TRBV30, with 10 bases identical to TRBD1. The V gene end was trimmed by 3 bases and the J gene end by 0 bases; junction bases not matched to a gene: 4. Germline V lookup: CDR1 GTSNPN, CDR2 SVGIG (reference sequence). The CDR3 extends over 15 amino acids.

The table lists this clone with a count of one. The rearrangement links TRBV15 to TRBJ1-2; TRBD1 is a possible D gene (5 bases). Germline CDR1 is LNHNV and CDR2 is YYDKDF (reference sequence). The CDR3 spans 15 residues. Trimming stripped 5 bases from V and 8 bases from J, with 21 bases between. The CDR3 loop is CATSGGSAGLRGYTF. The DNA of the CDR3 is TGTGCCACCAGCGGAGGCAGCGCAGGGCTGCGGGGCTACACCTTC.